The TCR beta chain under discussion was sequenced for a study of cytomegalovirus exposure and HLA in healthy donors. Study information: The study placed 70% to 90% of its approximately 360 genotyped donors in the Caucasian-associated ancestry cluster.

Regarding this clone: Its specificity is unknown.

CDR3 length: 16 amino acids. Trimming removed 3 bases at V and 8 bases at J, with 23 bases between. In germline, CDR1 is SGHNT, CDR2 YYREEE (reference sequence). Study-wide results and caveats: After further analysis at a later stage, 17,000 or so TCR beta sequences were associated with HLA alleles at 0.05 false discovery rate. The CMV antigen specificity of three CMV-associated chains was confirmed through in vitro analysis. The study put 150 to 200 TCR beta chains on its list as cytomegalovirus-associated.

The study ran its PCR with 60 Vbeta and 13 Jbeta primers. Repertoires were generated with immunoSEQ multiplex PCR, while TCRdb's copy carries only in-frame clones and drops some. The table includes about 130,000 clones, less than 85% detected once. The receptor's source is a woman aged 55 to 70 in good health and CMV-seropositive. This sequence joins TRBV5-4 and TRBJ1-2, with D tentatively TRBD1 (6 bases). The sample consisted of PBMCs. This chain's CDR3 is CASSSMSKGEGHGYTF. CDR3 bases: TGTGCCAGCAGCTCGATGTCGAAGGGGGAAGGGCACGGCTACACCTTC.